This TCR beta chain originates from a study of blood T cell repertoires in COVID-19. Study overall: Researchers got acute and convalescent COVID-19 samples from the United States, Italy and Spain. T cells, B-cell-depleted T cells, or PBMCs supplied cDNA or gDNA.

Germline V gene sequence: CDR1 MNHEY, CDR2 SVGAGI. V dropped 2 bases and J dropped 4; count of bases not matched to a gene: 4. The CDR3 consists of 14 residues. Authors' analysis steps: Amplified reference gene primers provided the basis for estimating nucleated cell counts. Measured with immunoSEQ multiplex PCR; TCRdb has only the in-frame clones, and not every one. V, J and clone size derive from that table, while D and trimming were established from the DNA sequence. In the table there are 100,000 to 130,000 clones, roughly 83% of which are singletons. This clone was observed a handful of times. Sequencing used peripheral blood. The genes are TRBV6-5 and TRBJ1-1; 7 bases agree with TRBD1. The clonotype originates from a human donor in a cohort sampled during active COVID-19. The CDR3 coding sequence is TGTGCCAGCAGTTACGACAGGGTGAGCACTGAAGCTTTCTTT. Translated, it gives CASSYDRVSTEAFF.